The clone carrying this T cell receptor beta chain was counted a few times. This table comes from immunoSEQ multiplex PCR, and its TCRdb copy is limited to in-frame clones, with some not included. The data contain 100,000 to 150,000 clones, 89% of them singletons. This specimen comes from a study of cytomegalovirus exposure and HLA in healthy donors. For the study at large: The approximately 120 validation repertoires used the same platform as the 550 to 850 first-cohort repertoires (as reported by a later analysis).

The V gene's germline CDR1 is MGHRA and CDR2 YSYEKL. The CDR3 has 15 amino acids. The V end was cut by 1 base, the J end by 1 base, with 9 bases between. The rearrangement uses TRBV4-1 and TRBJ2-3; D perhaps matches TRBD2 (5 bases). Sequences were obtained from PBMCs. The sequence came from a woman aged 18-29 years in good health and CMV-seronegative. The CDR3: CASSQGSGGTDTQYF. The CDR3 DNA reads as TGCGCCAGCAGCCAAGGGAGCGGTGGCACAGATACGCAGTATTTT.